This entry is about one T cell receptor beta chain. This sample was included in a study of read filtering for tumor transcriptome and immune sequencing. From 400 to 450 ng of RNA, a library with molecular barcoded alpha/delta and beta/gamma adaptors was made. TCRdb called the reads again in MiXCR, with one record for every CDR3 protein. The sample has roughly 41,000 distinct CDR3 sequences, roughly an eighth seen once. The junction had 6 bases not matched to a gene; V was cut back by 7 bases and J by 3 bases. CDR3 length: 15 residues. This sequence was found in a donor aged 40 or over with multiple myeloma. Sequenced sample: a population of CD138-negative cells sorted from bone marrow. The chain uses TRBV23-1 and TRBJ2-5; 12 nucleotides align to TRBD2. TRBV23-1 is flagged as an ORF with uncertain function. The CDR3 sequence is CASKETSGREETQYF. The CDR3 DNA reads TGCGCCAGCAAAGAGACTAGCGGGAGAGAAGAGACCCAGTACTTC.